Listed below are T cell receptor beta chains from one sample, sequenced in a study of graft-versus-host responses after intestinal transplantation. Sequenced by immunoSEQ multiplex PCR; TCRdb stores in-frame clones only, minus some. The table lists 95,000 to 110,000 clones, roughly 87% of them singletons, with approximately 1% in the top ten. No cognate antigen is known for these TCRs. This material consisted of unstimulated CD4+ T cells sorted from spleen or lymph node cells, taken before intestinal transplant. The receptors come from a human donor who received an intestinal transplant. Each CDR3 is given with its conserved first and last residue. Each record gives: J gene, clone size, D gene, V gene, CDR3 protein, CDR3 DNA. The D gene is left open where the match is weak. Some rows have no size entry. The others give once, few or many, or a class for an expanded clone.

TRBJ2-2 NA NA TRBV10-3 CAISASLVNTGELFF TGTGCCATCAGTGCGTCACTTGTGAACACCGGGGAGCTGTTTTTT
TRBJ2-1 NA TRBD2 TRBV6-1 CASSGGGTSRLF TGTGCCAGCAGTGGGGGCGGGACTAGTCGCCTCTTC
TRBJ2-1 NA NA TRBV5-6 CASSPVAALSYNEQFF TGTGCCAGCAGCCCCGTCGCGGCCCTCTCCTACAATGAGCAGTTCTTC
TRBJ1-1 NA NA TRBV7-9 CASSRQANTEAFF TGTGCCAGCAGCCGACAGGCCAACACTGAAGCTTTCTTT
TRBJ1-2 NA TRBD1 TRBV7-9 CASSQGAGYGYTF TGTGCCAGCAGCCAGGGGGCGGGATATGGCTACACCTTC
TRBJ2-1 NA TRBD2 TRBV6-5 CASRLAGGHHEQFF TGTGCCAGCAGATTAGCGGGGGGGCATCATGAGCAGTTCTTC
TRBJ2-7 NA NA TRBV5-1 CASSLVRESEQYF TGCGCCAGCAGCTTGGTTCGGGAATCCGAGCAGTACTTC
TRBJ2-7 NA NA TRBV19 CASSILGYEQYF TGTGCCAGTAGTATACTCGGCTACGAGCAGTACTTC
TRBJ2-5 NA NA TRBV7-9 CASSRTVHQETQYF TGTGCCAGCAGCCGGACGGTCCACCAAGAGACCCAGTACTTC
TRBJ2-7 NA TRBD2 TRBV6-6 CASNSGGESYEQYF TGTGCCAGCAATAGCGGGGGGGAGTCCTACGAGCAGTACTTC
TRBJ1-5 once NA TRBV19 CASKEEGHQPQHF TGTGCCAGTAAGGAGGAGGGGCATCAGCCCCAGCATTTT
TRBJ2-2 NA NA TRBV10-1 CASSESFGVFSSGELFF TGCGCCAGCAGTGAGTCTTTCGGCGTTTTCAGCTCCGGGGAGCTGTTTTTT
TRBJ2-3 NA NA TRBV9 CASSVDRADTQYF TGTGCCAGCAGCGTAGACAGGGCAGATACGCAGTATTTT
TRBJ1-1 once NA TRBV10-2 CASCGGGGHTEAFF TGCGCCAGCTGTGGGGGGGGTGGGCACACTGAAGCTTTCTTT
TRBJ2-7 few TRBD1 TRBV6-6 CASSLTGSYEQYF TGTGCCAGCAGTTTGACAGGGTCCTACGAGCAGTACTTC
TRBJ1-5 once NA TRBV30 CAWSGRSNQPQHF TGTGCCTGGAGTGGAAGGAGCAATCAGCCCCAGCATTTT
TRBJ2-3 NA TRBD2 TRBV5-1 CASSLGAGGTDTQYF TGCGCCAGCAGCTTGGGAGCGGGAGGGACAGATACGCAGTATTTT
TRBJ2-5 NA NA TRBV5-4 CASSFDPTETQYF TGTGCCAGCAGCTTCGATCCTACGGAGACCCAGTACTTC
TRBJ1-3 NA TRBD1 TRBV30 CAWSLGQIYTIYF TGTGCCTGGAGCTTGGGACAGATCTACACCATATATTTT
TRBJ2-7 NA NA TRBV4-1 CASSRGGTYEQYF TGCGCCAGCAGCCGGGGGGGCACCTACGAGCAGTACTTC
TRBJ1-2 once NA TRBV6-6 CASTNLLYGYTF TGTGCCAGCACCAACCTACTCTATGGCTACACCTTC
TRBJ2-5 NA TRBD2 TRBV11-2 CASSSTSGGRETQYF TGTGCCAGCAGCTCCACTAGCGGGGGGCGAGAGACCCAGTACTTC
TRBJ1-5 once TRBD1 TRBV6-5 CASTQAGGGQPQHF TGTGCCAGCACCCAAGCAGGGGGCGGGCAGCCCCAGCATTTT
TRBJ2-7 few TRBD2 TRBV2 CASGGEGYEQYF TGTGCCAGTGGGGGGGAGGGCTACGAGCAGTACTTC
TRBJ1-1 once NA TRBV19 CASSMALEVNTEAFF TGTGCCAGTAGTATGGCGCTAGAAGTGAACACTGAAGCTTTCTTT
TRBJ1-6 NA NA TRBV6-1 CASSEAPGRVVPLHF TGTGCCAGCAGTGAAGCCCCGGGACGGGTTGTTCCCCTCCACTTT
TRBJ1-5 NA NA TRBV5-4 CASSLGLGENQPQHF TGTGCCAGCAGCTTGGGTTTGGGGGAAAATCAGCCCCAGCATTTT
TRBJ1-6 NA NA TRBV9 CASSVGGQPYNSPLHF TGTGCCAGCAGCGTGGGGGGACAACCCTATAATTCACCCCTCCACTTT
TRBJ2-2 NA NA TRBV29-1 CSVGGRFTGELFF TGCAGCGTTGGGGGCAGGTTCACCGGGGAGCTGTTTTTT
TRBJ2-3 NA NA TRBV6-5 CASSPLRFSTDTQYF TGTGCCAGCAGTCCTCTACGTTTTAGCACAGATACGCAGTATTTT
TRBJ1-1 once NA TRBV6-1 CASSEAWGADTEAFF TGTGCCAGCAGTGAAGCGTGGGGGGCCGACACTGAAGCTTTCTTT
TRBJ1-5 NA TRBD1 TRBV10-2 CASSERTGGGPYQPQHF TGCGCCAGCAGTGAGAGGACAGGGGGGGGCCCCTATCAGCCCCAGCATTTT
TRBJ2-3 NA TRBD2 TRBV4-1 CASSQRRGPGLAGGSSDTQYF TGCGCCAGCAGCCAGAGGCGGGGACCGGGACTAGCGGGAGGCTCGTCAGATACGCAGTATTTT
TRBJ2-7 NA NA TRBV6-5 CASSYQGLPYEQYF TGTGCCAGCAGTTATCAGGGTCTTCCCTACGAGCAGTACTTC
TRBJ2-7 NA NA TRBV29-1 CSARTISYEQYF TGCAGCGCCCGGACTATATCCTACGAGCAGTACTTC
TRBJ2-7 NA TRBD1 TRBV5-1 CASSFRDRGGYEQYF TGCGCCAGCAGCTTTAGGGACAGGGGGGGCTACGAGCAGTACTTC
TRBJ2-3 NA TRBD2 TRBV5-5 CASSLAGGRSADTQYF TGTGCCAGCAGCTTGGCCGGCGGGAGGAGTGCAGATACGCAGTATTTT
TRBJ1-1 NA TRBD1 TRBV15 CATRGQMNTEAFF TGTGCCACGAGGGGGCAAATGAACACTGAAGCTTTCTTT
TRBJ1-1 NA TRBD1 TRBV6-1 CASTGQANTEAFF TGTGCCAGCACCGGACAGGCAAACACTGAAGCTTTCTTT
TRBJ1-2 NA NA TRBV7-9 CASSLAGPSYGYTF TGTGCCAGCAGCTTAGCAGGCCCTTCCTATGGCTACACCTTC
TRBJ2-4 NA NA TRBV6-5 CASSYRASVAKNIQYF TGTGCCAGCAGTTATAGGGCTAGCGTAGCCAAAAACATTCAGTACTTC
TRBJ1-5 once NA TRBV7-6 CASSQGRGQPQHF TGTGCCAGCAGCCAGGGTCGAGGTCAGCCCCAGCATTTT
TRBJ2-2 NA NA TRBV11-2 CASSLRELKGKELFF TGTGCCAGCAGCTTACGGGAATTGAAAGGGAAGGAGCTGTTTTTT
TRBJ2-1 NA NA TRBV29-1 CSGRTADAWGEQFF TGCAGCGGACGGACAGCCGACGCCTGGGGTGAGCAGTTCTTC
TRBJ2-2 NA NA TRBV13 CASSFPGRGTGELFF TGTGCCAGCAGCTTCCCGGGCCGTGGCACCGGGGAGCTGTTTTTT
TRBJ2-5 NA TRBD1 TRBV6-4 CASSDSSRGPGETQYF TGTGCCAGCAGTGACTCGAGTAGGGGGCCGGGTGAGACCCAGTACTTC
TRBJ2-6 NA TRBD1 TRBV5-1 CASTHQGTGLRSGANVLTF TGCGCCAGCACCCACCAAGGGACAGGGCTGAGGTCTGGGGCCAACGTCCTGACTTTC
TRBJ2-3 NA TRBD1 TRBV2 CATTWDRDDTQYF TGTGCCACGACGTGGGACAGGGACGATACGCAGTATTTT
TRBJ1-2 NA NA TRBV4-2 CASSQALAGPNLYGYTF TGTGCCAGCAGCCAAGCTCTCGCAGGGCCAAACCTCTATGGCTACACCTTC
TRBJ2-5 NA NA TRBV5-1 CASRLEPAREETQYF TGCGCCAGCAGATTGGAACCAGCGAGGGAAGAGACCCAGTACTTC
TRBJ2-5 NA NA TRBV19 CASSIWASGHSETQYF TGTGCCAGTAGTATATGGGCCTCGGGACACAGCGAGACCCAGTACTTC
TRBJ2-5 NA NA TRBV6-6 CASRISQGETQYF TGTGCCAGCAGAATAAGCCAGGGGGAGACCCAGTACTTC
TRBJ1-6 few TRBD1 TRBV4-2 CASSQDWDRGPLHF TGTGCCAGCAGCCAAGATTGGGACAGGGGCCCCCTCCACTTT
TRBJ2-7 NA TRBD2 TRBV5-1 CASSFTSGSSYEQYF TGCGCCAGCAGCTTCACTAGCGGTTCCTCCTACGAGCAGTACTTC
TRBJ2-1 NA NA TRBV2 CASTQEEGVEQFF TGTGCCAGCACCCAGGAGGAGGGAGTTGAGCAGTTCTTC
TRBJ1-4 NA NA TRBV18 CASSPPSINEKLFF TGTGCCAGCTCACCCCCCTCCATCAATGAAAAACTGTTTTTT